This T cell receptor (beta chain) was sequenced in a study of blood T cell repertoires in COVID-19. Whole-study context: The analysed material was cDNA or gDNA that came from T cells, B-cell-depleted T cells, or PBMCs.

The sample holds one count of this clone. The authors' processing: Nucleated cell number was recorded as an estimate derived from reference gene primer amplification. The table came from immunoSEQ multiplex PCR; TCRdb's copy has only in-frame clones and leaves some out. Clonal size and the V and J genes are those of that table, whereas D and trimming came from the DNA. Of about 140,000 clones detected, approximately 85% appear once; the ten largest clones hold 1.5% to 2%. The V gene's germline CDR1 is SGHTS and CDR2 YDEGEE. The CDR3 is 14 residues long. Trimming shortened V by 0 bases and J by 3 bases, and 10 bases separated the two germline ends.

The sample consisted of peripheral blood. The rearrangement uses TRBV5-8 and TRBJ2-7; D remains unclear. This sequence was found in a man between 65 and 85 years old with acute or convalescent COVID-19. The CDR3 loop reads CASSLEQPVYEQYF. CDR3 in DNA: TGTGCCAGCAGCTTGGAACAGCCGGTCTACGAGCAGTACTTC.